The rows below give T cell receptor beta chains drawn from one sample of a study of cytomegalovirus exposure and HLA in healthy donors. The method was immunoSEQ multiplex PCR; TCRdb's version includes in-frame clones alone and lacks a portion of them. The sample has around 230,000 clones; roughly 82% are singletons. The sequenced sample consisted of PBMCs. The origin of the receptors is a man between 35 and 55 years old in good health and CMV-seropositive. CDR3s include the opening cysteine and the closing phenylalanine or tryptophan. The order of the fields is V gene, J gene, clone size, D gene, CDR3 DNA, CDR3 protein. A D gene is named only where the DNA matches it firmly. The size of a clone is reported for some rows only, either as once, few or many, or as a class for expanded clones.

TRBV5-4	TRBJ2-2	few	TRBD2	TGTGCCAGCAGCTTGGCTTCTAGCGGGAGCACCGGGGAGCTGTTTTTT	CASSLASSGSTGELFF
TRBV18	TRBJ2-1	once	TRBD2	TGTGCCAGCTCACCCGGACTAGCGGGAGGGCCAGGGTACAATGAGCAGTTCTTC	CASSPGLAGGPGYNEQFF
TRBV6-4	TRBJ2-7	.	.	TGTGCCGAAAGAGGGGGACCCCACTACGAGCAGTACTTC	CAERGGPHYEQYF
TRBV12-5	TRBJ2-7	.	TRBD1	TGTGCTAGTTCGCTGGGACAGGGTATCATGGGCGAGCAGTACTTC	CASSLGQGIMGEQYF
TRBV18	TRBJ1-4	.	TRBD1	TGTGCCAGCTCTCCACAGGGGGCAGTAGAAAAACTGTTTTTT	CASSPQGAVEKLFF
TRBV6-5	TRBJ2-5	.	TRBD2	TGTGCCAGCAGCCCCGGGACTAGCGGGAGCCAGACCCAGTACTTC	CASSPGTSGSQTQYF
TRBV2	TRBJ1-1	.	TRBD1	TGTGCCAGCAGGTACAGGGGGGCTACTGAAGCTTTCTTT	CASRYRGATEAFF
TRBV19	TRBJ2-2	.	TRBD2	TGTGCCAGTATGAGTCGGGAGGGCCTTAACACCGGGGAGCTGTTTTTT	CASMSREGLNTGELFF
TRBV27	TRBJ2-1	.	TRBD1	TGTGCCAGCAGTTCCTTAACAGGGGGCCTGAATGAGCAGTTCTTC	CASSSLTGGLNEQFF
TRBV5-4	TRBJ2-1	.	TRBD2	TGTGCCAGCAGCACCGGGACTAGCGGGAGCTCCTACAATGAGCAGTTCTTC	CASSTGTSGSSYNEQFF
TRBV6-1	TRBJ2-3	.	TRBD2	TGTGCCAGCGTCCTAGCGGCCGAGGGAGATACGCAGTATTTT	CASVLAAEGDTQYF
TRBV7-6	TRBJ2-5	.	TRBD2	TGTGCCAGCAGCTTAGCGGGAGGGCCAGGAGAGACCCAGTACTTC	CASSLAGGPGETQYF
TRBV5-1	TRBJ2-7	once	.	TGCGCCAGCAGCTTGAAACGGGAGACCTCCTACGAGCAGTACTTC	CASSLKRETSYEQYF
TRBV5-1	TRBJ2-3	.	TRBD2	TGCGCCAGCAGCTTGCCGGGACTAGGAGATACGCAGTATTTT	CASSLPGLGDTQYF
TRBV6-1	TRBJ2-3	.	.	TGTGCCAGCAGTGAAGGGCACACAGATACGCAGTATTTT	CASSEGHTDTQYF
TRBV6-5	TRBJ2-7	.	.	TGTGCCAGCCGGGGAAGCTCCTACGAGCAGTACTTC	CASRGSSYEQYF
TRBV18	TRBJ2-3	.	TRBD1	TGTGCCAGCTCACCACTGGCAGGGGGCAGTGGTACAGATACGCAGTATTTT	CASSPLAGGSGTDTQYF
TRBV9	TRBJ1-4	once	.	TGTGCCAGCAGCGTGGGGGGGGACCTTCGGGGTGAAAAACTGTTTTTT	CASSVGGDLRGEKLFF
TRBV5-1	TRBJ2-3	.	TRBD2	TGCGCCAGCAGCCATGGGAGACTAGCGCCACGGGGCACAGATACGCAGTATTTT	CASSHGRLAPRGTDTQYF
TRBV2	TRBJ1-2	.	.	TGTGCCATCTCGACAGCATCTATAAGGGGCTACACCTTC	CAISTASIRGYTF
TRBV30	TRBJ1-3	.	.	TGTGCCTGCAGAGGAATGGACACGGAGAACACCATATATTTT	CACRGMDTENTIYF
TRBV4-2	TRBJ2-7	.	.	TGTGCCAGCAGCCAAGGGCAGTATACCTACGAGCAGTACTTC	CASSQGQYTYEQYF
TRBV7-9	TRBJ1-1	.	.	TGTGCCAGCAGCCAACCGGGTGGGGGGGAGGGCGGGAACACTGAAGCTTTCTTT	CASSQPGGGEGGNTEAFF
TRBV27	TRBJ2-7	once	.	TGTGCCAGCAGCACTACCTACGAGCAGTACTTC	CASSTTYEQYF
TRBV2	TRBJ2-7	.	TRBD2	TGTGCCAGCAGTGAACTAGCGGGAGGGCCAAACGAGCAGTACTTC	CASSELAGGPNEQYF
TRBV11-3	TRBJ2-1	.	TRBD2	TGTGCCAGCAGCCGCACGAGCGGCCTTGGGGGGGATGAGCAGTTCTTC	CASSRTSGLGGDEQFF
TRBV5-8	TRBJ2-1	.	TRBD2	TGTGCCAGCAGCTTGGACCTAGCGGGCCACAATGAGCAGTTCTTC	CASSLDLAGHNEQFF